This T cell receptor (beta chain) originates from a study of CD8 T cell repertoires and HIV-1 epitope variants. Study details: Epitopes were three Gag families plus Nef HW9 and YT9. Equal numbers of autologous T cell-negative cells presented antigen to enriched T cells. 1M T cells were kept uncultured as a baseline.

Findings of the study overall: Nine antigen-specific TCR beta clonotypes were found; about six seemed cross-reactive to variants.

Some clones are missing from TCRdb's copy, which holds only in-frame ones; the method was immunoSEQ multiplex PCR. The sample records about 4,300 clones, about 63% being singletons. With respect to this clone: The antigen is undetermined.

Looked up from germline, CDR1 is MGHRA and CDR2 is YSYEKL. CDR3 length: 13 amino acids. V was clipped by 3 bases and J by 14 bases; unmatched bases: 10. The sequence was obtained from a male donor with HIV. Input material: cultured CD8+ T cells derived from PBMCs. The rearrangement links TRBV4-1 to TRBJ2-3; TRBD1 aligns across 8 bases. The CDR3 region has the DNA TGCGCCAGCAGCCAGGTGACAGGGGAACGGGTGTATTTT. Protein sequence: CASSQVTGERVYF.